The 24 T cell receptor beta chains reported below all come from one sample, sequenced in a study of shared T cell receptors in the human thymus. Measured with immunoSEQ multiplex PCR; TCRdb has only the in-frame clones, and not every one. The sample carries about 660,000 clones, approximately 90% recorded once. These data were also reused for a study on human thymus T cells.

Sequenced input: thymocytes. The receptors were gathered from a boy under three years old with a congenital heart defect.

V usage is TRBV4-2 and J usage is TRBJ1-2; D is perhaps TRBD1 (5 bases). The length of the CDR3 is 17 residues. In germline, CDR1 is LGHNA, CDR2 YNFKEQ. The ends were cut back, 1 base at V and 2 bases at J, with 17 bases in the middle. CDR3 coding DNA: TGTGCCAGCAGCCAAGTGGGTCGCAGGGCCCAGAACTATGGCTACACCTTC. Protein sequence: CASSQVGRRAQNYGYTF.

The rearrangement joins TRBV30 to TRBJ2-1; 9 nucleotides line up with TRBD2. The J segment lost 0 bases and the V segment lost 1 base, leaving 13 bases of the junction unmatched. The germline V gene encodes CDR1 GTSNPN and CDR2 SVGIG (reference sequence). The CDR3 totals 19 residues. CDR3 sequence reads: CAWSAGQAGGESSYNEQFF. The CDR3 coding sequence is TGTGCCTGGAGTGCCGGCCAAGCGGGAGGTGAAAGCTCCTACAATGAGCAGTTCTTC.

The chain carries TRBV5-6 and TRBJ2-2; D possibly corresponds to TRBD1 (5 bases). Per germline, CDR1 SGHDT and CDR2 YYEEEE. The V and J ends lost 2 bases and 5 bases respectively, with 16 bases between them. This CDR3 contains 16 residues. The chain's CDR3 is CASSLYRPMVTGELFF. In DNA form, the CDR3 reads TGTGCCAGCAGCTTATACAGGCCCATGGTAACCGGGGAGCTGTTTTTT.

The chain links TRBV6-5 to TRBJ2-2; TRBD2 aligns across 10 bases. The germline CDR1 and CDR2 sequences are MNHEY and SVGAGI. The length of the CDR3 is 16 residues. V was clipped by 2 bases and J by 5 bases; unmatched bases: 5. CDR3 region: CASSYGSGRATGELFF. In nucleotides, the CDR3 is TGTGCCAGCAGTTACGGCAGCGGGAGGGCGACCGGGGAGCTGTTTTTT.

This rearrangement joins TRBV29-1 to TRBJ2-7; tentatively, D is TRBD2 (6 bases). Trimming stripped 0 bases from V and 0 bases from J, with 9 bases between. The CDR3 runs 14 residues. Per the germline V gene, CDR1 is SQVTM and CDR2 is ANQGSEA. Here the CDR3 reads CSVEDTGGSYEQYF. CDR3 DNA: TGCAGCGTTGAAGATACCGGGGGCTCCTACGAGCAGTACTTC.

This chain uses TRBV5-4 with TRBJ2-5; tentative D call: TRBD1 (6 bases). The V gene lost 4 bases and the J gene lost 1 base, with 11 bases spanning the gap. Germline CDR1 and CDR2: SGHNT and YYREEE (reference sequence). The CDR3 extends over 14 amino acids. DNA of the CDR3: TGTGCCAGCAGCCGCCGACAGGCCCAAGAGACCCAGTACTTC. Translation gives CASSRRQAQETQYF.

V usage is TRBV19 and J usage is TRBJ2-3; 10 positions match TRBD1. There are 14 residues in the CDR3. After removal of 9 bases from V and 3 bases from J, the junction contained 6 bases not matched to a gene. The germline V gene has CDR1 LNHDA and CDR2 SQIVND (reference sequence). The CDR3 region is CASSGQGLTDTQYF. As DNA, the CDR3 is TGTGCCAGCTCGGGACAGGGGTTGACAGATACGCAGTATTTT. Full variable domain (outside the CDR3, taken from reference TRBV19 and TRBJ2-3): DGGITQSPKYLFRKEGQNVTLSCEQNLNHDAMYWYRQDPGQGLRLIYYSQIVNDFQKGDIAEGYSVSREKKESFPLTVTSAQKNPTAFYLCASSGQGLTDTQYFGPGTRLTVL.

The genes are TRBV5-4 and TRBJ2-1, with TRBD2 matching 9 bases. The CDR3 has 15 amino acids. V shed 4 bases and J 5 bases; nucleotides not matched to a gene: 7. Germline CDR1 reads SGHNT; CDR2 reads YYREEE (reference sequence). CDR3 region: CASSPSGRRDNEQFF. In DNA, the CDR3 is TGTGCCAGCAGCCCCAGCGGGAGGCGGGACAATGAGCAGTTCTTC.

The chain combines TRBV13 with TRBJ2-7; D uncertain. V was trimmed by 0 bases and J by 2 bases, leaving 14 bases between them. This CDR3 comprises 16 residues. Germline CDR1 is PRHDT and CDR2 is FYEKMQ (reference sequence). In nucleotides, the CDR3 is TGTGCCAGCAGCTTAGGAACTGGCCGCGACACCTACGAGCAGTACTTC. Its protein product is CASSLGTGRDTYEQYF.

The rearrangement links TRBV21-1 to TRBJ2-7; the table's D call, TRBD1, was not checked against the DNA. TRBV21-1 is annotated as a pseudogene. This CDR3 has 15 residues. Here the CDR3 DNA reads TGTGCCAGCAGGCCGGGACACCGAGGGGGCTACGAGCAGTACTTC. Amino acid sequence: CASRPGHRGGYEQYF.

The CDR3 is CASSLTGLGWVGELFF. The CDR3, as DNA: TGTGCCAGCAGCTTGACAGGGTTGGGTTGGGTCGGGGAGCTGTTTTTT. The chain is built from TRBV9 and TRBJ2-2; TRBD1 matches 7 bases. The CDR3 extends over 16 amino acids. Germline V lookup: CDR1 SGDLS, CDR2 YYNGEE. V was pared by 4 bases and J by 7 bases, with 13 bases of the junction left unmatched. Full variable domain (remainder filled in from reference TRBV9 and TRBJ2-2): DSGVTQTPKHLITATGQRVTLRCSPRSGDLSVYWYQQSLDQGLQFLIQYYNGEERAKGNILERFSAQQFPDLHSELNLSSLELGDSALYFCASSLTGLGWVGELFFGEGSRLTVL.

The table lists this clone with a few counts. This rearrangement joins TRBV30 to TRBJ2-1; TRBD2 matches at 13 bases. Germline V gene lookup returns CDR1 GTSNPN and CDR2 SVGIG (reference sequence). J was trimmed by 2 bases and V by 4 bases; bases with no gene match: 14. The CDR3 loop spans 19 amino acids. The DNA for the CDR3 is TGTGCCTGGACCCCCACTAGCGGGAGGGCCTTTGAGACCTACAATGAGCAGTTCTTC. Translation: CAWTPTSGRAFETYNEQFF.

The chain is built from TRBV7-6 and TRBJ2-1, with 7 positions matching TRBD2. CDR1 is SGHVS, CDR2 FNYEAQ, per germline. V dropped 1 base and J dropped 3; count of bases not matched to a gene: 12. There are 18 residues in the CDR3. Here the CDR3 reads CASSLGHVWEGNYNEQFF. Here the CDR3 DNA reads TGTGCCAGCAGCTTAGGTCATGTGTGGGAGGGTAACTACAATGAGCAGTTCTTC.

The table lists this clone with a count of one. This chain links TRBV12-5 with TRBJ2-2, with D tentatively TRBD1 (5 bases). V lost 6 bases and J lost 5, with 7 bases in between. Germline loops: CDR1 LGHNT, CDR2 FRNRAP. This CDR3 has 12 amino acids. CDR3 in amino acids: CASGQGTGELFF. The CDR3 coding sequence is TGTGCTAGTGGCCAGGGAACCGGGGAGCTGTTTTTT.

This clone appeared once. The chain uses TRBV29-1 and TRBJ2-1, with 7 bases identical to TRBD2. The germline V gene encodes CDR1 SQVTM and CDR2 ANQGSEA. The ends lost 7 bases at V and 1 base at J; junction bases unmatched: 7. This CDR3 contains 14 residues. This CDR3 reads CSGSSGNSYNEQFF. The CDR3, as DNA: TGCAGCGGATCAAGCGGGAATTCCTACAATGAGCAGTTCTTC.

The chain carries TRBV6-6 and TRBJ2-5; 13 bases match TRBD2. V was pared by 6 bases and J by 3 bases, with 4 bases of the junction left unmatched. The CDR3 sequence is 15 residues long. From germline, CDR1 is MNHNY and CDR2 SVGAGI (reference sequence). CDR3 sequence (DNA): TGTGCCAGCAGCCGGACTAGCGGGAGTGAAGAGACCCAGTACTTC. Residues: CASSRTSGSEETQYF.

This sequence joins TRBV30 and TRBJ2-7, with 8 bases that match TRBD1. J gave up 3 bases and V 0 bases, and 10 bases lay outside the gene matches. Germline V gene sequence: CDR1 GTSNPN, CDR2 SVGIG (reference sequence). This CDR3 is 16 amino acids long. CDR3 region: CAWSVTHRGNRYEQYF. The CDR3 coding sequence is TGTGCCTGGAGTGTGACCCACAGGGGGAACCGCTACGAGCAGTACTTC.

V usage is TRBV29-1 and J usage is TRBJ2-5; 11 nucleotides match TRBD1. This CDR3 is 16 amino acids long. Germline CDR1 and CDR2: SQVTM and ANQGSEA. Trimming removed 6 bases from V and 5 bases from J; junction bases left unmatched: 14. For the CDR3, the DNA is TGCAGCGTCGGTAGGTGGGACAGGGGGTCGTTGGAGACCCAGTACTTC. Translation: CSVGRWDRGSLETQYF.

The V and J genes are TRBV11-2 and TRBJ2-6, with D hard to call. In germline, CDR1 is SGHAT, CDR2 FQNNGV. Trimming stripped 1 base from V and 0 bases from J, with 7 bases between. This CDR3 comprises 16 residues. The CDR3 nucleotides are TGTGCCAGCAGCTTAGGGGCTCCCTCTGGGGCCAACGTCCTGACTTTC. This codes for CASSLGAPSGANVLTF.

This clone has just one count. The chain carries TRBV14 and TRBJ2-5; TRBD1 might be the D (5 bases). The CDR3 contains 13 residues. V was trimmed by 4 bases and J by 2 bases, leaving 8 bases between them. Germline V gene data show CDR1 as SGHDN and CDR2 as FVKESK. The CDR3 DNA follows: TGTGCCAGCAGCCCTTACAGGCAAGAGACCCAGTACTTC. Its protein is CASSPYRQETQYF. Supplemented by reference TRBV14 and TRBJ2-5, the full variable domain reads EAGVTQFPSHSVIEKGQTVTLRCDPISGHDNLYWYRRVMGKEIKFLLHFVKESKQDESGMPNNRFLAERTGGTYSTLKVQPAELEDSGVYFCASSPYRQETQYFGPGTRLLVL.

This clone has a handful of counts. The chain is built from TRBV5-1 and TRBJ2-5, with a tentative D call TRBD1 (5 bases). From germline, CDR1 is SGHRS and CDR2 YFSETQ. V was cut by 5 bases and J by 2 bases, with 10 bases left in between. The CDR3 consists of 13 residues. Written as DNA, the CDR3 is TGCGCCAGCAGGGGGCAGCCTCAAGAGACCCAGTACTTC. This encodes CASRGQPQETQYF. The full variable domain, its missing parts supplied by reference TRBV5-1 and TRBJ2-5, is KAGVTQTPRYLIKTRGQQVTLSCSPISGHRSVSWYQQTPGQGLQFLFEYFSETQRNKGNFPGRFSGRQFSNSRSEMNVSTLELGDSALYLCASRGQPQETQYFGPGTRLLVL.

The chain recombines TRBV15 with TRBJ2-7; 8 bases map to TRBD1. Germline V gene sequence: CDR1 LNHNV, CDR2 YYDKDF (reference sequence). CDR3 length: 18 residues. V gave up 0 bases and J gave up 5 bases; unmatched junction bases: 15. The CDR3, as DNA: TGTGCCACCAGCAGAGATTCGTCTGAGGCACAGGGGGTCGACGAGCAGTACTTC. This codes for CATSRDSSEAQGVDEQYF.

V and J are TRBV2 and TRBJ1-1, with no clear D. Trimming left V 6 bases short and J 3 bases short, with 14 bases between. Germline lookup yields CDR1 SNHLY and CDR2 FYNNEI. The CDR3 contains 14 residues. CDR3 bases: TGTGCCAGCAGAGACCTCGGCGGGTACACTGAAGCTTTCTTT. As protein: CASRDLGGYTEAFF.

The genes are TRBV6-5 and TRBJ1-2, with 8 bases matching TRBD1. Germline V gives CDR1 MNHEY, CDR2 SVGAGI. With V trimmed by 2 bases and J by 7 bases, 3 bases remained unmatched. The CDR3 contains 13 residues. This CDR3 is CASSYRGQGGYTF. CDR3 sequence (DNA): TGTGCCAGCAGTTACAGAGGACAGGGTGGCTACACCTTC.